The rows below give T cell receptor beta chains drawn from one sample of a study of T-cell memory formation after mild COVID-19. TCRdb re-called the 5' RACE reads with MiXCR, one entry per CDR3 protein. Of about 560,000 distinct CDR3 sequences in the sample, roughly 20% were seen once. The sequenced sample consisted of PBMCs or a T cell subset sorted from them (not recorded which). The receptors come from an adult woman who had mild COVID-19 (a few samples of this study predate the infection). Cell type and time point are not known. Each CDR3 is given without its conserved first and last residue.

TRBJ2-1,TRBV12-3/TRBV12-4,ASSLGLGAYNEQF
TRBJ2-4,TRBV7-9,ASSLALGASKNIQY
TRBJ1-1,TRBV20-1,SSRDLNTEAF
TRBJ1-5,TRBV12-3/TRBV12-4,ASTQGGSQPQH
TRBJ2-1,TRBV5-1,ASSLEYANEQF
TRBJ2-6,TRBV18,ASSPWDGANVLT
TRBJ2-2,TRBV30,AWSVLANGELF
TRBJ2-3,TRBV5-1,ASSLGQGARTDTQY
TRBJ1-1,TRBV10-3,AISEMEDPLGAF
TRBJ2-3,TRBV5-1,ASSPGTGAADTQY
TRBJ1-2,TRBV27,ASTRHGSNYGYT
TRBJ1-2,TRBV7-2,ASSLGGEGYGYT
TRBJ2-7,TRBV5-1,ARGRYEQY
TRBJ1-5,TRBV19,ASRTGRGQPQH
TRBJ1-3,TRBV12-3/TRBV12-4,ASCRGNGNTIY
TRBJ2-7,TRBV10-3,AISETGTSGRMIYEQY
TRBJ2-2,TRBV28,ASSPGHLANTGELF
TRBJ2-5,TRBV24-1,ATSDFTDIVETQY
TRBJ1-1,TRBV5-4,ASSFWGASRTEAF
TRBJ2-7,TRBV11-1,ASSRQGRQY
TRBJ2-5,TRBV15,ATSSESKEGQTQY
TRBJ1-2,TRBV19,ASSLAVSANYGYT